The 20 T cell receptor beta chains listed next were all sequenced from one sample in a study of T-cell reconstitution after alpha-beta-depleted transplantation in children. Library preparation (for TCRbeta) was performed with unique molecular identifiers. TCRdb re-derived calls from the PCR reads in MiXCR, one entry per CDR3 protein. The profile shows hundreds of thousands of distinct CDR3 sequences, about an eighth of them singletons. The source material was PBMCs, sampled before TCRalphabeta/CD19-depleted stem cell transplant. These receptor sequences come from a girl aged 2-9 years with congenital amegakaryocytic thrombocytopenia, due to receive a stem cell transplant.

At least ten counts were recorded for this clonotype. The gene calls are TRBV12-3 or TRBV12-4 and TRBJ2-2, with TRBD1 identical over 9 bases. The CDR3 contains 16 residues. V dropped 4 bases and J dropped 1; count of bases not matched to a gene: 4. The DNA of the CDR3 is TGTGCCAGCAGTTGGGAGGGACAGGGGAACACCGGGGAGCTGTTTTTT. Amino acid sequence: CASSWEGQGNTGELFF.

The sample holds many counts of this clonotype. The genes are TRBV20-1 and TRBJ2-3; D is unclear. CDR1 and CDR2 from the germline V gene are DFQATT and SNEGSKA (reference sequence). This CDR3 is built from 11 residues. Trimming removed 4 bases from V and 4 bases from J, with 6 bases in between. The CDR3 nucleotides read TGCAGTGCTAAGATCGCAGATACGCAGTATTTT. Protein product: CSAKIADTQYF.

A few counts support this clonotype. The V and J genes are TRBV12-3 or TRBV12-4 and TRBJ2-7, with D tentatively TRBD2 (5 bases). There are 14 residues in the CDR3. Trimming removed 6 bases at V and 5 bases at J, with 17 bases between. CDR3 region: CASSSRDINHEQYF. The CDR3 DNA reads TGTGCCAGCAGCAGCCGGGATATCAACCACGAGCAGTACTTC.

The sample holds a few counts of this clonotype. CDR3 sequence reads: CASSSTPLDKPDTQYF. CDR3 nucleotide sequence: TGTGCCAGCAGCTCTACTCCTTTGGACAAACCAGATACGCAGTATTTT. The chain couples TRBV7-9 to TRBJ2-3; weak D call: TRBD1 (5 bases). This CDR3 comprises 16 residues. The germline V and J ends were trimmed by 4 bases and 4 bases, with 18 bases remaining between them. The germline V gene has CDR1 SEHNR and CDR2 FQNEAQ (reference sequence).

Many counts were recorded for this clonotype. The chain has TRBV2 and TRBJ2-1, with 7 bases that match TRBD2. The V gene's germline CDR1 is SNHLY and CDR2 FYNNEI. V trimming: 7 bases; J trimming: 3 bases; junction bases outside the gene matches: 9. The CDR3 has 15 residues. The CDR3 here is CASMLGSSGYNEQFF. CDR3 in DNA: TGTGCCAGCATGTTAGGGTCTAGCGGCTACAATGAGCAGTTCTTC.

The rearrangement uses TRBV20-1 and TRBJ2-1; 10 bases align to TRBD2. The V and J ends lost 0 bases and 0 bases, in that order; junction bases with no gene match: 11. This CDR3 comprises 19 residues. Germline V lookup: CDR1 DFQATT, CDR2 SNEGSKA (reference sequence). The chain's CDR3 is CSARDPSGSGSSSYNEQFF. Written as DNA, the CDR3 is TGCAGTGCTAGAGATCCTAGCGGGAGCGGGTCCAGCTCCTACAATGAGCAGTTCTTC.

V and J are TRBV5-1 and TRBJ2-7; D is possibly TRBD1 or TRBD2 (5 bases each). The CDR3 covers 16 residues. Germline lookup yields CDR1 SGHRS and CDR2 YFSETQ. V lost 3 bases, J lost 0 bases, and 16 bases lay in between. The chain's CDR3 is CASSYAGTDFSYEQYF. In DNA, the CDR3 is TGCGCCAGCAGCTACGCCGGGACCGACTTCTCCTACGAGCAGTACTTC.

The V and J genes are TRBV7-8 and TRBJ1-1; the match to TRBD1 covers 9 bases. Trimming took 5 bases from V and 5 from J; bases not matched to a gene: 6. This CDR3 comprises 14 residues. CDR1 is SGHVS, CDR2 FQNEAQ, per germline. CDR3 residues: CASSRTGGSTEAFF. CDR3 sequence (DNA): TGTGCCAGCAGCCGTACAGGGGGCTCGACTGAAGCTTTCTTT.

Many counts were recorded for this clonotype. The chain combines TRBV29-1 with TRBJ1-1; maybe TRBD1 (5 bases). Germline V CDR1 and CDR2: SQVTM, ANQGSEA. With 3 bases removed from V and 4 bases from J, the gap between germline ends came to 9 bases. The CDR3 covers 12 residues. In DNA, the CDR3 is TGCAGCGTTGAGACAGACTTCACTGAAGCTTTCTTT. This encodes CSVETDFTEAFF. Full variable domain (outside the CDR3, taken from reference TRBV29-1 and TRBJ1-1): SAVISQKPSRDICQRGTSLTIQCQVDSQVTMMFWYRQQPGQSLTLIATANQGSEATYESGFVIDKFPISRPNLTFSTLTVSNMSPEDSSIYLCSVETDFTEAFFGQGTRLTVV.

This clonotype has at least ten counts. The V and J genes are TRBV20-1 and TRBJ2-5, with D maybe TRBD2 (6 bases). This CDR3 has 13 residues. V was pared by 2 bases and J by 1 base, with 8 bases between. In germline, CDR1 is DFQATT, CDR2 SNEGSKA (reference sequence). The CDR3 sequence: CSARRDSQETQYF. The CDR3 bases are TGCAGTGCTAGACGGGACTCCCAAGAGACCCAGTACTTC.

Ten or more counts support this clonotype. This chain links TRBV9 with TRBJ2-3; maybe TRBD2 (5 bases). From germline, CDR1 is SGDLS and CDR2 YYNGEE. V lost 2 bases, J lost 4 bases, and 11 bases lay in between. The CDR3 has 14 amino acids. CDR3 sequence: CASSVGELADTQYF. CDR3 in DNA: TGTGCCAGCAGCGTCGGGGAGCTGGCAGATACGCAGTATTTT.

This clonotype occurred many times. This sequence joins TRBV15 and TRBJ1-5, with D unclear. Germline V gene sequence: CDR1 LNHNV, CDR2 YYDKDF (reference sequence). V was cut by 0 bases and J by 1 base, with 4 bases left in between. The CDR3 extends over 14 amino acids. The CDR3 region is CATSRDLSNQPQHF. CDR3 DNA: TGTGCCACCAGCAGAGATCTCAGCAATCAGCCCCAGCATTTT.

This clonotype was counted ten times or more. The CDR3 nucleotides are TGTGCCAGCAGTCCCATAAGCGTCCTAGGCGTTGAGCAGTTCTTC. It yields the protein CASSPISVLGVEQFF. V and J are TRBV27 and TRBJ2-1; D not resolved. The germline gives CDR1 MNHEY, CDR2 SMNVEV (reference sequence). The CDR3 spans 15 residues. The ends were cut back, 5 bases at V and 9 bases at J, with 20 bases in the middle.

This chain joins TRBV5-1 and TRBJ1-2; 8 nucleotides agree with TRBD1. This CDR3 region has 13 residues. Trimming cost V 4 bases and J 7 bases; bases outside gene matches: 6. The V gene's germline CDR1 is SGHRS and CDR2 YFSETQ. As DNA, the CDR3 is TGCGCCAGCAGCGATGGGACAGGTCCTGGCTACACCTTC. Translated: CASSDGTGPGYTF.

This clonotype came up many times. The chain employs TRBV29-1 and TRBJ2-1, with D perhaps TRBD2 (6 bases). The CDR3 spans 15 residues. Germline V gene lookup returns CDR1 SQVTM and CDR2 ANQGSEA. V lost 5 bases to trimming and J lost 5 bases, with 19 bases between them. CDR3 sequence (DNA): TGCAGCGTTCTTACGGCGGGACGAAATCACAATGAGCAGTTCTTC. This translates into CSVLTAGRNHNEQFF.

This clonotype was observed at least ten times. The chain couples TRBV5-1 to TRBJ2-3, with D unresolved. Germline V gene data show CDR1 as SGHRS and CDR2 as YFSETQ. This CDR3 is 13 amino acids long. Trimming removed 4 bases from V and 4 bases from J, with 10 bases in between. The CDR3 DNA follows: TGCGCCAGCAGCGCTGCGGAATCAGATACGCAGTATTTT. The encoded protein is CASSAAESDTQYF. Full variable domain (outside the CDR3, taken from reference TRBV5-1 and TRBJ2-3): KAGVTQTPRYLIKTRGQQVTLSCSPISGHRSVSWYQQTPGQGLQFLFEYFSETQRNKGNFPGRFSGRQFSNSRSEMNVSTLELGDSALYLCASSAAESDTQYFGPGTRLTVL.

This clonotype was seen at least ten times. The J gene is TRBJ1-5, the V gene TRBV28; D unresolved. Germline V gives CDR1 MDHEN, CDR2 SYDVKM. Trimming pared 6 bases from V and 6 bases from J, leaving 9 bases between. The CDR3 consists of 12 residues. The CDR3 protein is CASRPGGQPQHF. CDR3 sequence (DNA): TGTGCCAGCAGGCCCGGCGGTCAGCCCCAGCATTTT.

In this sample, this clonotype turned up a few times. The chain combines TRBV29-1 with TRBJ1-2, with 11 bases that match TRBD1. Germline lookup yields CDR1 SQVTM and CDR2 ANQGSEA. Losses at the gene ends were 3 bases for V and 8 bases for J; bases not matched to a gene: 5. This CDR3 comprises 13 residues. DNA of the CDR3: TGCAGCGTTGACCGACGGACAGGGGGCGGCTACACCTTC. Its translation: CSVDRRTGGGYTF.

CDR3 sequence (DNA): TGTGCCAGCAGCTCCCGCAGGGCCCGGCAAGGAGAAAAACTGTTTTTT. Protein: CASSSRRARQGEKLFF. V and J are TRBV7-8 and TRBJ1-4, with TRBD1 as a possible D gene (5 bases). Germline CDR1 reads SGHVS; CDR2 reads FQNEAQ. This CDR3 has 16 residues. V dropped 4 bases and J dropped 8 bases, with 20 bases sitting between them.

CDR3 loop: CSAHPGRTQADTQYF. The CDR3 bases are TGCAGTGCCCATCCGGGACGGACTCAGGCGGATACGCAGTATTTT. The V and J genes are TRBV20-1 and TRBJ2-3, with D perhaps TRBD1 or TRBD2 (5 bases each). CDR1 is DFQATT, CDR2 SNEGSKA, per germline (reference sequence). Trimming removed 6 bases from V and 6 bases from J, with 22 bases in between. This CDR3 has 15 residues.